The TCR beta chain described here comes from a study of PD-1 blockade in classical Hodgkin lymphoma (dated by TCRdb to 2018 to 2020). Concerning the study at large: Nivolumab dosing was 3 mg/kg intravenously every 2 weeks, continuing until either disease progression or unacceptable toxicity. A peripheral blood immune signature of response to PD-1 blockade in classical Hodgkin lymphoma was defined using TCR beta sequencing and CyTOF.

This specimen's time point label, per the study, means: cycle 4 day 1 (C4D1), after 6 weeks of nivolumab. Relapse after autologous stem cell transplantation had occurred in all trial patients, and cohorts A, B and C were distinguished by prior brentuximab vedotin exposure. The trial cohort was composed of around 60 patients with relapsed/refractory classical Hodgkin lymphoma, for whom complete response, partial response or progressive disease was recorded as best overall response. In the multi-cohort phase II CheckMate 205 trial, trial patients received single-agent nivolumab. An independent review committee assessed best overall response by applying the 2007 International Working Group response criteria. Trial PBMCs were collected immediately before nivolumab initiation (C1D1) and during therapy at cycle 2 day 1 and cycle 4 day 1. Peripheral blood was collected in 8 mL Vacutainer Cell Preparation Tubes, from which PBMCs were isolated by centrifugation and then cryopreserved.

The investigation overall reported the following: Diversity was lower in patients who began nivolumab less than 1 year after ASCT, so these patients were left out of later analyses to avoid confounding by immune reconstitution. Only a single clinical trial cohort was studied, and what caused the repertoire differences, possibly disease activity or prior therapy, remained undefined. CD4+ but not CD8+ TCR diversity rose significantly by C4D1 (p=0.0027 vs p=0.16), most apparent in complete responders (p=0.02). Trial patients with a complete response had baseline diversity similar to that of newly diagnosed patients, while partial responders and progressors had significantly lower diversity. Newly diagnosed patients were reported to have lower baseline TCR diversity than healthy donors, and relapsed/refractory patients were reported to have lower baseline TCR diversity still.

Genomic DNA was isolated using the Qiagen DNeasy kit from unsorted PBMCs as well as from negatively selected CD4+ and CD8+ fractions. TCR beta CDR3 regions were subjected to amplification by immunoSEQ multiplex PCR with primers that anneal to V and J segments. A synthetic immune receptor repertoire was used to minimize amplification bias, and remaining bias was computationally removed after sequencing. The source study handled its data this way. Custom Python scripts were used to quantify repertoire diversity as the Shannon entropy index. Unsorted, CD4+ and CD8+ repertoires were analyzed separately, except in combined analyses where CD4+ and CD8+ sequences were merged in silico. Clonal expansion was defined as a frequency increase of at least 2-fold after treatment compared with C1D1, and clones undetected at baseline were assigned a pseudocount of 0.5. Clones with 0 or 1 copy at C1D1 were defined as singleton clones, while clones with 2 or more copies were defined as non-singleton clones. Clones expanded in unsorted samples were annotated as CD4+, CD8+ or unknown by matching protein sequences in sorted samples from the same patient. Diversity changes from C1D1 to C4D1 were tested in paired samples using Wilcoxon tests. Here the immuneACCESS table is served through TCRdb, limited to in-frame sequences with V and J called. Missing clones are a known gap in these copies; in checked studies unresolved V genes cover under half, and the rest lacks a known reason. V, J and clone size reflect that table, while D and trimming were determined from the DNA. This sample lists about 61,000 clones; about 85% were detected once. The ten largest clones add up to 6.5% to 9% of the sample.

Regarding this clone: No cognate antigen has been identified for it. Base qualities were left out, and no much larger clone turns up one base away.

This clonotype was obtained from a human donor with classical Hodgkin lymphoma. The material was peripheral blood mononuclear cells (PBMCs), obtained before the fourth cycle of nivolumab.

The sequenced DNA is TGTGCCAGCAGCTTGGGAAAGAGGGGAGTTGGCAATCAGCCCCAGCATTTT. The translation is CASSLGKRGVGNQPQHF. The chain joins TRBV5-6 to TRBJ1-5; the D gene is perhaps TRBD1, from 5 matching bases. Including the terminal cysteine and phenylalanine, the CDR3 comprises 17 residues. Just the 51-base CDR3 DNA is kept, in frame starting at base 1. According to the germline V gene, CDR1 reads SGHDT and CDR2 reads YYEEEE. The trim is 0 bases for V and 2 bases for J, with a gap of 15 bases between the germline ends.